This TCR beta chain was identified during a study of cytomegalovirus exposure and HLA in healthy donors. Vbeta (60) and Jbeta (13) primers were used in the PCR. Assay used: immunoSEQ multiplex PCR; TCRdb lists only in-frame clones, some missing. The sample lists approximately 70,000 clones; around 76% were seen once. The CDR3 has 12 amino acids. Trimming took 8 bases from V and 2 from J, leaving 9 bases between them. In germline, CDR1 is MDHEN, CDR2 SYDVKM. The clonotype comes from a man in his fifties in good health and CMV-seronegative. The genes are TRBV28 and TRBJ1-1; no reliable D call. The specimen sequenced was PBMCs. DNA of the CDR3: TGTGCCAGCGAGGTAGTAAACACTGAAGCTTTCTTT. Protein sequence: CASEVVNTEAFF.